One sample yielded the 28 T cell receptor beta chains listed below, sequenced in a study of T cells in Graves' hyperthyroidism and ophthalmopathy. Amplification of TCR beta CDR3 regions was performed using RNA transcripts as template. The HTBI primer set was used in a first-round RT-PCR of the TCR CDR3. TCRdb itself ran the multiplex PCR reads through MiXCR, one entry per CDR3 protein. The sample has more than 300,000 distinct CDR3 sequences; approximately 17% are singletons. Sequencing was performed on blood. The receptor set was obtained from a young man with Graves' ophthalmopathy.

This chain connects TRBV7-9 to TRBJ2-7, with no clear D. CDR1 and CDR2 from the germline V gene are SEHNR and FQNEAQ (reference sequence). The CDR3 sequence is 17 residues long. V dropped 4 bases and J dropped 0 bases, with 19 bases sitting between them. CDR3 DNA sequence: TGTGCCAGCAGCTCCCAGACGGGTACAGTAAGCTCCTACGAGCAGTACTTC. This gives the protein CASSSQTGTVSSYEQYF.

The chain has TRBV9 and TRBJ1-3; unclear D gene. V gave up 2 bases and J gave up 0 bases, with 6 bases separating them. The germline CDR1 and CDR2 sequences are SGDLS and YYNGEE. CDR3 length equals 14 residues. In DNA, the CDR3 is TGTGCCAGCAGCGTGAGCGGCTCTGGAAACACCATATATTTT. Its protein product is CASSVSGSGNTIYF.

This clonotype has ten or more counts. The CDR3 nucleotides are TGTGCCAGCAGCTTCTTTCCGGGGAACCAGCCCCAGCATTTT. Amino acids: CASSFFPGNQPQHF. This chain links TRBV7-9 with TRBJ1-5; D gene ambiguous. CDR3 size: 14 residues. V was shortened by 3 bases and J by 7 bases, with 13 bases between the two germline ends. Germline V CDR1 and CDR2: SEHNR, FQNEAQ (reference sequence).

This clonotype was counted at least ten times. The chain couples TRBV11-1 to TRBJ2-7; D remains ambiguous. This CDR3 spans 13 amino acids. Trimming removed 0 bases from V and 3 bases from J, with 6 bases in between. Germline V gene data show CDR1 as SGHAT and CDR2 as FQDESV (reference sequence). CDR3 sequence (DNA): TGTGCCAGCAGCTTAGCCACGGACTACGAGCAGTACTTC. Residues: CASSLATDYEQYF.

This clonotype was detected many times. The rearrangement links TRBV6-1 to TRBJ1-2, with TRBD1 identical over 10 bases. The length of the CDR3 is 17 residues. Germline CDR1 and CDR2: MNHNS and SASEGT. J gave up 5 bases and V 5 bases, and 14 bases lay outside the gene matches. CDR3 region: CASSSQAPGQGRYGYTF. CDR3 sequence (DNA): TGTGCCAGCAGTTCTCAGGCTCCGGGACAGGGGCGGTATGGCTACACCTTC.

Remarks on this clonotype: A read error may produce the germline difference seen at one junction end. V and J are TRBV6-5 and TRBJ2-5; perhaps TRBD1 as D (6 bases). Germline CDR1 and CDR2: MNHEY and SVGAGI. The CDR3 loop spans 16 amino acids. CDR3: CASSYSRGLQQGTQYF. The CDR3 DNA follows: TGTGCCAGCAGTTACTCGAGGGGGTTACAGCAAGGGACCCAGTACTTC.

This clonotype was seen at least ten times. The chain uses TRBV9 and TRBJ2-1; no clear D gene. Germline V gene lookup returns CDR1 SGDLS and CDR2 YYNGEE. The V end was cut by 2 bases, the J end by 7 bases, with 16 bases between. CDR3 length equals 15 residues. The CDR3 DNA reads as TGTGCCAGCAGCGTGGGGTATGGATCCCTTAATGAGCAGTTCTTC. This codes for CASSVGYGSLNEQFF.

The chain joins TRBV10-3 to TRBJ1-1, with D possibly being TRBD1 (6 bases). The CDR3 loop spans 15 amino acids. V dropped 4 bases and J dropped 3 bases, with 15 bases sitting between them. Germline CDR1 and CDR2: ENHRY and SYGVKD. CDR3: CAISGGGAGDTEAFF. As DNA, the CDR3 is TGTGCCATCAGTGGCGGGGGGGCTGGGGACACTGAAGCTTTCTTT.

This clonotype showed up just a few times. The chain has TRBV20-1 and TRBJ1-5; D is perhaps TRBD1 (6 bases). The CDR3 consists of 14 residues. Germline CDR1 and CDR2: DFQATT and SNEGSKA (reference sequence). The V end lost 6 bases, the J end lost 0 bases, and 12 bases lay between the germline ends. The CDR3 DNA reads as TGCAGTGCCACCACAGGGATTAGCAATCAGCCCCAGCATTTT. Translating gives CSATTGISNQPQHF.

This CDR3 is CASSLVRVRGLEKLFF. CDR3 DNA: TGTGCCAGCAGTTTAGTACGTGTTAGGGGGCTGGAAAAACTGTTTTTT. The rearrangement links TRBV6-5 to TRBJ1-4, with 7 nucleotides matching TRBD1. The V segment lost 4 bases and the J segment 8 bases; nucleotides outside the gene matches: 13. The CDR3 is 16 residues long. CDR1 is MNHEY, CDR2 SVGAGI, per germline.

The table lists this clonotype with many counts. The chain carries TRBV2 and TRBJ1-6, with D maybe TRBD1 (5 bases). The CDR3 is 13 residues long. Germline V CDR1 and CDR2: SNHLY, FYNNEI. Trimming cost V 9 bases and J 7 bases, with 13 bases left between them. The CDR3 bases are TGTGCCAGTTCCGGGGACGCAAATTCACCCCTCCACTTT. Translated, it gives CASSGDANSPLHF.

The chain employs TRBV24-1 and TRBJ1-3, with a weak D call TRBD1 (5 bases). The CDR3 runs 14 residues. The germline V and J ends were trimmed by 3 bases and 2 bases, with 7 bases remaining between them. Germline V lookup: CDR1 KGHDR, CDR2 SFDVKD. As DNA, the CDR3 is TGTGCCACCAGTGATCCGACAGCTGGAAACACCATATATTTT. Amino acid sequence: CATSDPTAGNTIYF.

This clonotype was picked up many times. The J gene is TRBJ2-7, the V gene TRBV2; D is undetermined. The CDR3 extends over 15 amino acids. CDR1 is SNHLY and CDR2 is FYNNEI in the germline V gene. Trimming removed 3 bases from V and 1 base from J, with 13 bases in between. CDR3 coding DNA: TGTGCCAGCAGTGAGGAGCTTGTGGAATCCTACGAGCAGTACTTC. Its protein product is CASSEELVESYEQYF.

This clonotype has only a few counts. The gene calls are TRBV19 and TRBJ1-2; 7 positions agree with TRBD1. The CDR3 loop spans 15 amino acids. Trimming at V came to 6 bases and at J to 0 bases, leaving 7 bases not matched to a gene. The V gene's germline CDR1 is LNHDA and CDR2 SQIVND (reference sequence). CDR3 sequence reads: CASRTGSFPNYGYTF. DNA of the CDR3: TGTGCCAGTAGGACAGGGTCGTTTCCTAACTATGGCTACACCTTC.

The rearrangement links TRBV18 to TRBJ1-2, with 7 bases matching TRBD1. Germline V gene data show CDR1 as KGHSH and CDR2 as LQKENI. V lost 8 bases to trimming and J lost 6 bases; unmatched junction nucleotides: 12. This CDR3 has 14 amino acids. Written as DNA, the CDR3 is TGTGCCAGCGCCGACCTACAGGGGAAGAATGGCTACACCTTC. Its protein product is CASADLQGKNGYTF.

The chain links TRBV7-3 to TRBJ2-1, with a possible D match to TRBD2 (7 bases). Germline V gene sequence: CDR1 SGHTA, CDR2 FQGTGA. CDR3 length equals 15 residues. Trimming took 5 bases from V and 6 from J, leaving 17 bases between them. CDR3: CASSTGGPGVNEQFF. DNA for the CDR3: TGTGCCAGCAGCACCGGGGGGCCGGGGGTCAATGAGCAGTTCTTC.

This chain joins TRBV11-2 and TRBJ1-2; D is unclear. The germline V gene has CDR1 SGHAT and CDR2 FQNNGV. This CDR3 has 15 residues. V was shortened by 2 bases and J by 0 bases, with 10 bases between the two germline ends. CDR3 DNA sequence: TGTGCCAGCAGCTTAATACAGAGTCCTAACTATGGCTACACCTTC. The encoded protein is CASSLIQSPNYGYTF.

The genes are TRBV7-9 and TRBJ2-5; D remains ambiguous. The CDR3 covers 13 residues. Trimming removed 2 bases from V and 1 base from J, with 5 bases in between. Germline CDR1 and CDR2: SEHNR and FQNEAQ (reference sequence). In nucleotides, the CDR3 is TGTGCCAGCAGCTTACCACCCCAAGAGACCCAGTACTTC. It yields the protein CASSLPPQETQYF.

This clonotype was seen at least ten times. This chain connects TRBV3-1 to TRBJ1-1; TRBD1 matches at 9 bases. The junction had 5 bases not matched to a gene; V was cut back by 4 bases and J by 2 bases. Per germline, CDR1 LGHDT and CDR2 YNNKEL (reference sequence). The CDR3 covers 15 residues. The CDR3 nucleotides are TGTGCCAGCAGCCCCCCGGGACAGGGTAACACTGAAGCTTTCTTT. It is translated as CASSPPGQGNTEAFF.

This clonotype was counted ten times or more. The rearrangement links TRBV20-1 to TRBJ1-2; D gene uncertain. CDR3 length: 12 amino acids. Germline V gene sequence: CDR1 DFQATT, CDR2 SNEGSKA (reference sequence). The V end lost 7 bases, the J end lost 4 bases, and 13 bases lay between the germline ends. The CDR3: CSVAVQTYGYTF. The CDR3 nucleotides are TGCAGTGTGGCAGTACAGACCTATGGCTACACCTTC.

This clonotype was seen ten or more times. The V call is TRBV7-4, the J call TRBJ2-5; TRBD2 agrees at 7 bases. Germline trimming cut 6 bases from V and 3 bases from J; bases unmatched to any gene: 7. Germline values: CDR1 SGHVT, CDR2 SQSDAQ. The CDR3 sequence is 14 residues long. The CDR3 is CASRRGGPKETQYF. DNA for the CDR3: TGTGCCAGCAGGCGCGGGGGACCCAAAGAGACCCAGTACTTC.

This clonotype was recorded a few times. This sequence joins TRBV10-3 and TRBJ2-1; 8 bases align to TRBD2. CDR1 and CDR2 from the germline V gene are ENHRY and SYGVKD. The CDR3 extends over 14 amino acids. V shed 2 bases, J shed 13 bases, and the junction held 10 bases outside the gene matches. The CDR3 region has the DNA TGTGCCATCAGTGAGGGGCAAGGGGCGGGGGGACAGTTCTTC. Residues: CAISEGQGAGGQFF.

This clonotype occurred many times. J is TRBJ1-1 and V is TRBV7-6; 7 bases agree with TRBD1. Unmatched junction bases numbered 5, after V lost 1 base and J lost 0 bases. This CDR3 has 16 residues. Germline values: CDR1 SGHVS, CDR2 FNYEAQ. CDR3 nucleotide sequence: TGTGCCAGCAGCTTAGTTACAGGGGAAGTGAACACTGAAGCTTTCTTT. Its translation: CASSLVTGEVNTEAFF.

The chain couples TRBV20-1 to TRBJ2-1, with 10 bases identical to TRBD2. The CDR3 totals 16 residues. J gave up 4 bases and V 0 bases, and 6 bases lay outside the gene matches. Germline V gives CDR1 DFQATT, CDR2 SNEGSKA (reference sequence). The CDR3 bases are TGCAGTGCTAGAGATCTAAAGCGGGAGGGGTACAATGAGCAGTTCTTC. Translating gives CSARDLKREGYNEQFF.

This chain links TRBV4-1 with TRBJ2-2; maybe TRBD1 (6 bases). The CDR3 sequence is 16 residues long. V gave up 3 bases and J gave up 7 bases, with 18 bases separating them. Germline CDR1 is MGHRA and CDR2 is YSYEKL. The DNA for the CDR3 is TGCGCCAGCAGCCAGGACAGACAAAGACTTGGCGGGGAGCTGTTTTTT. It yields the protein CASSQDRQRLGGELFF.

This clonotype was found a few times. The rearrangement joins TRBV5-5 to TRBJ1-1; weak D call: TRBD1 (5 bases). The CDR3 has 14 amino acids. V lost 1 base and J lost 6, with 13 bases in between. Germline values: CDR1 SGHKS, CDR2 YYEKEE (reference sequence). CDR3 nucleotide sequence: TGTGCCAGCAGCTTGTTGGTTACAGGCTCTGAAGCTTTCTTT. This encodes CASSLLVTGSEAFF. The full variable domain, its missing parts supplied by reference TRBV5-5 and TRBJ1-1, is DAGVTQSPTHLIKTRGQQVTLRCSPISGHKSVSWYQQVLGQGPQFIFQYYEKEERGRGNFPDRFSARQFPNYSSELNVNALLLGDSALYLCASSLLVTGSEAFFGQGTRLTVV.

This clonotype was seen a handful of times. The CDR3 nucleotides read TGTGCCAGCAGATGGGGGGGGGCGCGGGACGAGCAGTACTTC. Its translation is CASRWGGARDEQYF. This chain uses TRBV28 with TRBJ2-7; D may be TRBD2 (7 bases). Trimming took 6 bases from V and 5 from J, leaving 17 bases between them. The V gene's germline CDR1 is MDHEN and CDR2 SYDVKM. The CDR3 contains 14 residues.

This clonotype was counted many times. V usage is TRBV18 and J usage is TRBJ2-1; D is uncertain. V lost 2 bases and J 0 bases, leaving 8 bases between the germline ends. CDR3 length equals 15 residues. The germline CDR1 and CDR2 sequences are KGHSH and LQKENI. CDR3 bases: TGTGCCAGCTCACCATCTACGGACTCCTACAATGAGCAGTTCTTC. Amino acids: CASSPSTDSYNEQFF. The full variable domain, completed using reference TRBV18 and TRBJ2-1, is NAGVMQNPRHLVRRRGQEARLRCSPMKGHSHVYWYRQLPEEGLKFMVYLQKENIIDESGMPKERFSAEFPKEGPSILRIQQVVRGDSAAYFCASSPSTDSYNEQFFGPGTRLTVL.